The 29 T cell receptor beta chains below were found in one sample sequenced in a study of blood T cell repertoires in COVID-19. Libraries were prepared by immunoSEQ multiplex PCR; TCRdb keeps only in-frame clonotypes and omits some of them. The sample has just under 95,000 clones; about four fifths are singletons. The source material was peripheral blood. These receptors were taken from a human donor in a cohort sampled during active COVID-19.

This clone came up a few times. The gene calls are TRBV3-1 (or the pseudogene TRBV3-2) and TRBJ2-1; no definite D call. Trimming pared 1 base from V and 13 bases from J, leaving 17 bases between. The CDR3 has 14 residues. The germline V gene encodes CDR1 LGHDT and CDR2 YNNKEL (reference sequence). The CDR3 sequence is CASSQVPPTTAQFF. The CDR3 nucleotides read TGTGCCAGCAGCCAAGTCCCGCCCACCACTGCACAGTTCTTC.

The chain is built from TRBV18 and TRBJ1-4, with 7 nucleotides matching TRBD1. CDR1 KGHSH and CDR2 LQKENI come from the germline V gene. Unmatched junction bases numbered 8, after V lost 3 bases and J lost 7 bases. CDR3 length equals 15 residues. This CDR3 is CASSPGTGDSEKLFF. CDR3 bases: TGTGCCAGCTCACCTGGCACAGGGGACAGTGAAAAACTGTTTTTT.

The gene calls are TRBV6-5 and TRBJ1-2; TRBD1 aligns across 9 bases. The CDR3 is 12 amino acids. V was clipped by 6 bases and J by 7 bases; unmatched bases: 3. Germline lookup yields CDR1 MNHEY and CDR2 SVGAGI. Here the CDR3 DNA reads TGTGCCAGCAGAAGACAGGGGGGTGGCTACACCTTC. Protein product: CASRRQGGGYTF.

The rearrangement joins TRBV12-3 or TRBV12-4 to TRBJ2-5; 12 bases fit TRBD2. The CDR3 consists of 13 residues. Unmatched junction bases numbered 6, after V lost 7 bases and J lost 9 bases. The CDR3 protein is CASTTGTSGSQYF. The DNA of the CDR3 is TGTGCCAGCACCACCGGGACTAGCGGGTCCCAGTACTTC.

CDR3 in DNA: TGTGCCAGCAGTCCTCTCGGTTTAGATAATGAAAAACTGTTTTTT. Translation gives CASSPLGLDNEKLFF. The chain is built from TRBV7-9 and TRBJ1-4; D call uncertain. The CDR3 spans 15 residues. Germline-derived CDR1 and CDR2 are SEHNR and FQNEAQ (reference sequence). Trimming left V 6 bases short and J 4 bases short, with 15 bases between.

The V gene is TRBV2, the J gene TRBJ2-7; 9 bases line up with TRBD1. The CDR3 contains 13 residues. The V gene end was trimmed by 6 bases and the J gene end by 2 bases; junction bases not matched to a gene: 2. Germline assignment: CDR1 SNHLY and CDR2 FYNNEI. The DNA for the CDR3 is TGTGCCAGCAGGAGGACAGGGGCCTACGAGCAGTACTTC. Its protein is CASRRTGAYEQYF.

This chain joins TRBV14 and TRBJ1-6; 7 nucleotides align to TRBD1. Germline CDR1 and CDR2: SGHDN and FVKESK. The ends lost 4 bases at V and 7 bases at J; junction bases unmatched: 7. The CDR3 runs 15 residues. CDR3 residues: CASSPTGVGNSPLHF. CDR3 DNA sequence: TGTGCCAGCAGCCCTACAGGGGTGGGGAATTCACCCCTCCACTTT. Full variable domain (remainder filled in from reference TRBV14 and TRBJ1-6): EAGVTQFPSHSVIEKGQTVTLRCDPISGHDNLYWYRRVMGKEIKFLLHFVKESKQDESGMPNNRFLAERTGGTYSTLKVQPAELEDSGVYFCASSPTGVGNSPLHFGNGTRLTVT.

The genes are TRBV18 and TRBJ2-2, with D possibly matching TRBD1 (6 bases). The CDR3 has 17 amino acids. The germline CDR1 and CDR2 sequences are KGHSH and LQKENI. V gave up 1 base and J gave up 3 bases, with 15 bases separating them. CDR3 loop: CASSPRLTGGHTGELFF. Here the CDR3 DNA reads TGTGCCAGCTCACCACGGTTGACAGGAGGACACACCGGGGAGCTGTTTTTT.

The chain uses TRBV5-8 and TRBJ2-3, with D perhaps matching TRBD1 (5 bases). Germline V gene data show CDR1 as SGHTS and CDR2 as YDEGEE. The CDR3 length is 14 residues. Trimming pared 3 bases from V and 3 bases from J, leaving 11 bases between. The CDR3 sequence is CASSSGYRTDTQYF. For the CDR3, the DNA is TGTGCCAGCAGCTCAGGGTACCGGACAGATACGCAGTATTTT. The complete variable domain, with remaining parts taken from reference TRBV5-8 and TRBJ2-3, reads EAGVTQSPTHLIKTRGQQATLRCSPISGHTSVYWYQQALGLGLQFLLWYDEGEERNRGNFPPRFSGRQFPNYSSELNVNALELEDSALYLCASSSGYRTDTQYFGPGTRLTVL.

The V call is TRBV24-1, the J call TRBJ2-1; 9 nucleotides line up with TRBD1. CDR1 KGHDR and CDR2 SFDVKD come from the germline V gene. This CDR3 has 12 residues. Trimming cost V 5 bases and J 10 bases; bases outside gene matches: 2. The CDR3 bases are TGTGCCACCAGTGGGGACAGGGACGAGCAGTTCTTC. Amino acids: CATSGDRDEQFF.

The chain has TRBV28 and TRBJ2-3, with TRBD1 as a possible D gene (5 bases). The CDR3 length is 15 residues. The germline V and J ends were trimmed by 3 bases and 0 bases, with 10 bases remaining between them. Looked up from germline, CDR1 is MDHEN and CDR2 is SYDVKM. The CDR3 loop is CASSFWGSSTDTQYF. The DNA of the CDR3 is TGTGCCAGCAGTTTCTGGGGCTCTAGCACAGATACGCAGTATTTT.

The chain is built from TRBV11-2 and TRBJ1-1, with TRBD1 matching over 8 bases. The V and J ends lost 2 bases and 11 bases, in that order; junction bases with no gene match: 22. CDR3 length equals 18 residues. Germline V gene lookup returns CDR1 SGHAT and CDR2 FQNNGV. CDR3 nucleotides: TGTGCCAGCAGCTTATTTAGCTCAGGGGGCGCGGGTCAACTGACGGCTTTCTTT. It is translated as CASSLFSSGGAGQLTAFF. Full variable domain (missing parts from reference TRBV11-2 and TRBJ1-1): EAGVAQSPRYKIIEKRQSVAFWCNPISGHATLYWYQQILGQGPKLLIQFQNNGVVDDSQLPKDRFSAERLKGVDSTLKIQPAKLEDSAVYLCASSLFSSGGAGQLTAFFGQGTRLTVV.

This clone was detected once. This sequence joins TRBV5-6 and TRBJ2-6; D is perhaps TRBD1 (5 bases). The V and J ends lost 4 bases and 4 bases respectively, with 12 bases between them. Germline-derived CDR1 and CDR2 are SGHDT and YYEEEE. This CDR3 region has 15 residues. The CDR3 loop reads CASSRSGSGANVLTF. The CDR3 nucleotides are TGTGCCAGCAGCCGCTCAGGGTCCGGGGCCAACGTCCTGACTTTC.

The rearrangement uses TRBV9 and TRBJ2-7; TRBD1 matches 9 bases. The CDR3 spans 17 residues. Germline CDR1 and CDR2: SGDLS and YYNGEE. V shed 0 bases and J 7 bases; nucleotides not matched to a gene: 14. The CDR3, as DNA: TGTGCCAGCAGCGTAGCCTCCGGGACAGGGCCTACTGGTGAGCAGTACTTC. Translated, it gives CASSVASGTGPTGEQYF.

The chain employs TRBV2 and TRBJ2-7, with 13 bases matching TRBD2. CDR1 SNHLY and CDR2 FYNNEI come from the germline V gene. This CDR3 has 15 amino acids. Trimming removed 6 bases from V and 3 bases from J; junction bases left unmatched: 5. Written as DNA, the CDR3 is TGTGCCAGCAGAGTTCGGACTAGCGGGAGCTACGAGCAGTACTTC. This codes for CASRVRTSGSYEQYF.

This clone has just a few counts. This chain links TRBV5-1 with TRBJ2-7; TRBD1 matches at 10 bases. CDR3 length: 16 amino acids. J was trimmed by 6 bases and V by 4 bases; bases with no gene match: 13. Germline CDR1 reads SGHRS; CDR2 reads YFSETQ. CDR3 sequence reads: CASSRSRDRGSSEQYF. The CDR3 DNA reads as TGCGCCAGCAGCCGATCACGGGACAGGGGATCGAGCGAGCAGTACTTC. Full variable domain (outside the CDR3, taken from reference TRBV5-1 and TRBJ2-7): KAGVTQTPRYLIKTRGQQVTLSCSPISGHRSVSWYQQTPGQGLQFLFEYFSETQRNKGNFPGRFSGRQFSNSRSEMNVSTLELGDSALYLCASSRSRDRGSSEQYFGPGTRLTVT.

This clone came up once. The chain couples TRBV28 to TRBJ1-1; TRBD1 matches 9 bases. Germline-derived CDR1 and CDR2 are MDHEN and SYDVKM. The CDR3 totals 15 residues. The V and J ends lost 5 bases and 0 bases, in that order; junction bases with no gene match: 4. CDR3 in DNA: TGTGCCAGCAGTCTGACAGGGGGTATGAACACTGAAGCTTTCTTT. Amino acid sequence: CASSLTGGMNTEAFF.

Only one count was recorded for this clone. The CDR3 is CSASSFGGKRDEQYF. The CDR3 coding sequence is TGCAGTGCTAGTTCTTTCGGGGGAAAGAGGGACGAGCAGTACTTC. V gene TRBV20-1 combines with J gene TRBJ2-7; tentative D call: TRBD2 (6 bases). Germline loops: CDR1 DFQATT, CDR2 SNEGSKA (reference sequence). V lost 3 bases to trimming and J lost 5 bases, with 20 bases between them. CDR3 length: 15 residues.

The chain has TRBV15 and TRBJ2-7; TRBD1 agrees at 10 bases. The V segment lost 5 bases and the J segment 1 base; nucleotides outside the gene matches: 2. The CDR3 runs to 14 residues. The germline V gene encodes CDR1 LNHNV and CDR2 YYDKDF (reference sequence). The DNA for the CDR3 is TGTGCCACCAGCCTGGGACAGGGGTCCTACGAGCAGTACTTC. It codes for CATSLGQGSYEQYF.

This chain joins TRBV4-2 and TRBJ2-7; D not certain. Germline V lookup: CDR1 LGHNA, CDR2 YNFKEQ. CDR3 size: 15 residues. V lost 1 base and J 4 bases, leaving 14 bases between the germline ends. The CDR3 reads CASSQVIAPSYEQYF. The CDR3 DNA sequence: TGTGCCAGCAGCCAAGTCATAGCTCCATCATACGAGCAGTACTTC.

The chain has TRBV29-1 and TRBJ1-1; no definite D call. CDR3 length equals 14 residues. V was clipped by 2 bases and J by 8 bases, with 18 bases between them. Germline CDR1 reads SQVTM; CDR2 reads ANQGSEA. CDR3 in amino acids: CSVEKAVAGGEAFF. The CDR3 DNA sequence: TGCAGCGTTGAAAAGGCAGTGGCGGGTGGAGAAGCTTTCTTT. The entire variable domain, with the rest obtained from reference TRBV29-1 and TRBJ1-1, is as follows: SAVISQKPSRDICQRGTSLTIQCQVDSQVTMMFWYRQQPGQSLTLIATANQGSEATYESGFVIDKFPISRPNLTFSTLTVSNMSPEDSSIYLCSVEKAVAGGEAFFGQGTRLTVV.

The V gene is TRBV7-2, the J gene TRBJ1-2, with 9 bases that match TRBD1. Germline loops: CDR1 SGHTA, CDR2 FQGNSA. The V and J ends lost 5 bases and 8 bases, in that order; junction bases with no gene match: 12. The CDR3 consists of 15 residues. The CDR3 DNA reads TGTGCCAGCAGCCTAGAAGGGGACAGGGCGGACGGCTACACCTTC. Its protein is CASSLEGDRADGYTF.

The rearrangement joins TRBV28 to TRBJ2-2; TRBD2 matches at 7 bases. The CDR3 consists of 14 residues. Germline lookup yields CDR1 MDHEN and CDR2 SYDVKM. V shed 4 bases, J shed 2 bases, and the junction held 1 base outside the gene matches. The CDR3, as DNA: TGTGCCAGCAGTTCGGGAGGAAACACCGGGGAGCTGTTTTTT. It specifies CASSSGGNTGELFF.

This chain uses TRBV7-6 with TRBJ2-5; TRBD1 is a possible D gene (5 bases). From germline, CDR1 is SGHVS and CDR2 FNYEAQ. V dropped 1 base and J dropped 5 bases, with 17 bases sitting between them. The CDR3 is made up of 16 amino acids. The CDR3 DNA is TGTGCCAGCAGCTTAGAACAGGAGAGCTTCTGGGAGACCCAGTACTTC. It specifies CASSLEQESFWETQYF.

The CDR3 protein is CAISHPAGPRADTQYF. CDR3 sequence (DNA): TGTGCCATCAGTCACCCGGCCGGGCCCAGGGCAGATACGCAGTATTTT. This rearrangement joins TRBV10-3 to TRBJ2-3; D is possibly TRBD1 (5 bases). V was clipped by 5 bases and J by 4 bases, with 19 bases between them. CDR1 and CDR2 from the germline V gene are ENHRY and SYGVKD. The CDR3 runs to 16 residues.

This clone was picked up one time. The genes are TRBV12-3 or TRBV12-4 and TRBJ1-2; D is unclear. The CDR3 is 13 residues long. The V end lost 3 bases, the J end lost 3 bases, and 8 bases lay between the germline ends. CDR3 sequence (DNA): TGTGCCAGCAGTTTCAGCGGAGACTATGGCTACACCTTC. It encodes CASSFSGDYGYTF.

The V and J genes are TRBV5-1 and TRBJ1-5; D not resolved. V lost 5 bases, J lost 6 bases, and 18 bases lay in between. CDR1 is SGHRS and CDR2 is YFSETQ in the germline V gene. The CDR3 is 15 residues long. CDR3 sequence: CASSNSGETSQPQHF. The DNA for the CDR3 is TGCGCCAGCAGTAACAGCGGGGAGACTTCTCAGCCCCAGCATTTT.

V and J are TRBV9 and TRBJ2-7; D perhaps matches TRBD1 (6 bases). From germline, CDR1 is SGDLS and CDR2 YYNGEE. This CDR3 region has 15 residues. Trimming removed 3 bases from V and 4 bases from J, with 17 bases in between. CDR3 nucleotide sequence: TGTGCCAGCAGCGCTAGTTCAGGGGTCGATTACGAGCAGTACTTC. This codes for CASSASSGVDYEQYF.

V and J are TRBV3-1 (or the pseudogene TRBV3-2) and TRBJ1-2; perhaps TRBD1 as D (5 bases). The germline V gene encodes CDR1 LGHDT and CDR2 YNNKEL (reference sequence). V was clipped by 1 base and J by 4 bases, with 10 bases between them. The CDR3 runs to 14 residues. The CDR3 coding sequence is TGTGCCAGCAGCCAAGTCGCGACAGCCTATGGCTACACCTTC. This sequence encodes CASSQVATAYGYTF.